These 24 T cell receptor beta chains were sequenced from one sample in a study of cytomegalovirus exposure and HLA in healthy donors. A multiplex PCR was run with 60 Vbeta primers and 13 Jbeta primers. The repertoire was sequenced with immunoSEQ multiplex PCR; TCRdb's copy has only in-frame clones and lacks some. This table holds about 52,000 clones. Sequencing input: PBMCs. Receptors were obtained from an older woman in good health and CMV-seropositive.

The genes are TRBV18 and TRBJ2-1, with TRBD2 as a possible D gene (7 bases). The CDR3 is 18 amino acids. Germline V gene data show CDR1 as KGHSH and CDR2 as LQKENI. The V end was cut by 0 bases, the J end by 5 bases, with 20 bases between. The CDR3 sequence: CASSPPGGGAGSDNEQFF. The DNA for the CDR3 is TGTGCCAGCTCACCACCGGGCGGGGGCGCGGGTTCCGACAATGAGCAGTTCTTC.

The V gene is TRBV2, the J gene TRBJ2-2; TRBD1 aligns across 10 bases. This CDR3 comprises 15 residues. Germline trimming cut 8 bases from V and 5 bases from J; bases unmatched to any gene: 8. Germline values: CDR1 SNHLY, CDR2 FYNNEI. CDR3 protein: CASVTGGARTGELFF. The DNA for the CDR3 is TGTGCCAGCGTGACAGGGGGCGCGAGGACCGGGGAGCTGTTTTTT.

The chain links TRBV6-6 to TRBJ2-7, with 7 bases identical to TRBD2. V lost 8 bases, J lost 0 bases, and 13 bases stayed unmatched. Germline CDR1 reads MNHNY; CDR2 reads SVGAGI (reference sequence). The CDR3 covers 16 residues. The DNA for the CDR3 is TGTGCCAGCCTCCGCGGGGGAAATATGCGCTCCTACGAGCAGTACTTC. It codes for CASLRGGNMRSYEQYF.

The CDR3 spells CASGQGLDTQYF. The CDR3 DNA reads as TGTGCCAGCGGGCAGGGCCTCGATACGCAGTATTTT. The V and J genes are TRBV7-9 and TRBJ2-3, with a possible D match to TRBD1 (5 bases). Per the germline V gene, CDR1 is SEHNR and CDR2 is FQNEAQ (reference sequence). V lost 8 bases and J lost 6, with 12 bases in between. The CDR3 is made up of 12 amino acids.

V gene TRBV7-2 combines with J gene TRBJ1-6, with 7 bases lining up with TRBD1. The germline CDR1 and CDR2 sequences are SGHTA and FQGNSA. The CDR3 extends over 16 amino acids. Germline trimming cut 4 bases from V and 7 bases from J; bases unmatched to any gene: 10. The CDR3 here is CASSSAPGTDNSPLHF. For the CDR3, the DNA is TGTGCCAGCAGCTCCGCCCCCGGGACAGACAATTCACCCCTCCACTTT.

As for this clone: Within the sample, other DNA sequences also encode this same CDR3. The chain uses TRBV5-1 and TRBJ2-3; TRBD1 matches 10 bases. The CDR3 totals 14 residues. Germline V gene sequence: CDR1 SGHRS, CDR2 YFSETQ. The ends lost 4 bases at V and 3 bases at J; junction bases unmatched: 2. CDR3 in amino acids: CASSGGQGTDTQYF. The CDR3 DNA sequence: TGCGCCAGCAGCGGGGGACAGGGGACAGATACGCAGTATTTT.

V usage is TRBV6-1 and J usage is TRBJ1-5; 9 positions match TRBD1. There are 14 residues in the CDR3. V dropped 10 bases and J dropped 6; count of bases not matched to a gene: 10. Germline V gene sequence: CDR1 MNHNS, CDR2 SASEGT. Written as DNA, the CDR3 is TGTGCCACCCAGACAGGGGGGTCCGTTCAGCCCCAGCATTTT. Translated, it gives CATQTGGSVQPQHF.

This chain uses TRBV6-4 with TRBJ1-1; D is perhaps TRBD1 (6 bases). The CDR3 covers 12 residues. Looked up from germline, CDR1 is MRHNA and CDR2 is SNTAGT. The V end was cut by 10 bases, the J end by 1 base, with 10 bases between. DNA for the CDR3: TGTGCCACTCAGGGACAGAACACTGAAGCTTTCTTT. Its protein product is CATQGQNTEAFF.

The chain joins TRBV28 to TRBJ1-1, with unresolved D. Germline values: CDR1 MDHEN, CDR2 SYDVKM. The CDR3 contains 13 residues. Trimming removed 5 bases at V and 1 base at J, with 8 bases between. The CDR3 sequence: CASSPRGNTEAFF. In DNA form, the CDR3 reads TGTGCCAGCAGTCCGCGGGGGAACACTGAAGCTTTCTTT.

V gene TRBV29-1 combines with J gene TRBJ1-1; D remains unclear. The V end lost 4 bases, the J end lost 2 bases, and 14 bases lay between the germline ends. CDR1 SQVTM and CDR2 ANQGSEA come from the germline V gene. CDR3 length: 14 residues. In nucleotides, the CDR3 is TGCAGCGTTGCCAGTCCGATTCGAAACACTGAAGCTTTCTTT. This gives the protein CSVASPIRNTEAFF.

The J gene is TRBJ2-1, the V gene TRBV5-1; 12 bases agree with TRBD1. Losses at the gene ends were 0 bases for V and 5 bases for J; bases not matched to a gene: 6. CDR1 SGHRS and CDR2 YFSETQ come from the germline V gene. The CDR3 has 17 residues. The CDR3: CASSLAGDRGRDNEQFF. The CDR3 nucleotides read TGCGCCAGCAGCTTGGCGGGGGACAGGGGGCGAGACAATGAGCAGTTCTTC.

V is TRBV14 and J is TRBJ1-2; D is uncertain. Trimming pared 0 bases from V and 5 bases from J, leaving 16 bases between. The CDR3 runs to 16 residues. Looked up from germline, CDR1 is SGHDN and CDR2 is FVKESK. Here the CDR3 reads CASSQEGPGLRYGYTF. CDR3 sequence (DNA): TGTGCCAGCAGCCAAGAGGGTCCGGGGTTACGGTATGGCTACACCTTC.

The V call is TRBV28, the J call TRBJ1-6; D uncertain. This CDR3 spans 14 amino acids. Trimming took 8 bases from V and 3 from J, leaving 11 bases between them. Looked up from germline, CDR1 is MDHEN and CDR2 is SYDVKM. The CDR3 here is CASREYLYNSPLHF. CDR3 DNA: TGTGCCAGCCGAGAATACCTCTATAATTCACCCCTCCACTTT.

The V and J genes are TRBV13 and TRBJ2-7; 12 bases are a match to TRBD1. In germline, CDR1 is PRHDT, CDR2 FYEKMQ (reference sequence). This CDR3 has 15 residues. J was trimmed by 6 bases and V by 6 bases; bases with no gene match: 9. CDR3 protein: CASSPAGTGGGEQYF. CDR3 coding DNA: TGTGCCAGCAGTCCTGCCGGGACAGGGGGCGGCGAGCAGTACTTC.

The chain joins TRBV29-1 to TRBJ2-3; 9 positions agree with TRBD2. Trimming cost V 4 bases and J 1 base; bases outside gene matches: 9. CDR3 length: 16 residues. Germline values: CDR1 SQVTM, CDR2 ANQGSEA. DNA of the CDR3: TGCAGCGTTGTTAGTAGCGGGGGAGGGCGCACAGATACGCAGTATTTT. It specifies CSVVSSGGGRTDTQYF.

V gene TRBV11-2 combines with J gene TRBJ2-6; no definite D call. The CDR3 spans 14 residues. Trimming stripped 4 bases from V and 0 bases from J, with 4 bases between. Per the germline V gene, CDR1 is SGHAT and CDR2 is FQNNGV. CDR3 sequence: CASSSGSGANVLTF. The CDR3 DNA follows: TGTGCCAGCAGCTCCGGCTCTGGGGCCAACGTCCTGACTTTC.

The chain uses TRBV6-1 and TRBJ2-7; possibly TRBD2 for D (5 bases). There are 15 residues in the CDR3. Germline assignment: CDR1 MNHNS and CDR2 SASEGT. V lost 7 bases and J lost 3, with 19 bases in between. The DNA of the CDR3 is TGTGCCAGCATTCGAGGACTCCTCGGAGTCTACGAGCAGTACTTC. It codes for CASIRGLLGVYEQYF.

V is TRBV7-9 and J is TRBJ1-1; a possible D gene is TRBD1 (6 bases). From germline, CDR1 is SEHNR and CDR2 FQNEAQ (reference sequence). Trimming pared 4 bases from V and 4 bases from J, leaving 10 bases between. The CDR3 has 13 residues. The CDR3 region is CASSSRDITEAFF. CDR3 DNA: TGTGCCAGCAGCTCTCGGGACATCACTGAAGCTTTCTTT.

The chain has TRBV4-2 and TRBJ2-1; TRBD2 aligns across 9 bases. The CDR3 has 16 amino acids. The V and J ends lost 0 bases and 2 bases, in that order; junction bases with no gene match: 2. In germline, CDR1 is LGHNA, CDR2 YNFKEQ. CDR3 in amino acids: CASSQDERGAYNEQFF. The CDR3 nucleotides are TGTGCCAGCAGCCAAGATGAGCGGGGGGCCTACAATGAGCAGTTCTTC.

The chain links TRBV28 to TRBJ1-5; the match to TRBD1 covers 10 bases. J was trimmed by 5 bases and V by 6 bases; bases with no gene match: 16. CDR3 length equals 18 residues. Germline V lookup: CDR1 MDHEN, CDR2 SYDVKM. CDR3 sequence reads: CASRQDRGQKRGYQPQHF. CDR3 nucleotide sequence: TGTGCCAGCAGACAAGACAGGGGGCAGAAGAGGGGGTATCAGCCCCAGCATTTT.

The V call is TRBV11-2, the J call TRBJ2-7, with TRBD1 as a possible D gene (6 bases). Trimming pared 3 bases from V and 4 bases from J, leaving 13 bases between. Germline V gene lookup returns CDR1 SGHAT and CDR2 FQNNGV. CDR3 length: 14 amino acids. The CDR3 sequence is CASSFRAQGYEQYF. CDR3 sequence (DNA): TGTGCCAGCAGCTTTCGGGCGCAGGGGTACGAGCAGTACTTC.

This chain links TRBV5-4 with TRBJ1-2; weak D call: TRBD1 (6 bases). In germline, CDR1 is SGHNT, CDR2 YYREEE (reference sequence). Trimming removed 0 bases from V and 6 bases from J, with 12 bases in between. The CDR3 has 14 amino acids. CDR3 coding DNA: TGTGCCAGCAGCTTGGCTACAGGGTGGGATGGCTACACCTTC. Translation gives CASSLATGWDGYTF.

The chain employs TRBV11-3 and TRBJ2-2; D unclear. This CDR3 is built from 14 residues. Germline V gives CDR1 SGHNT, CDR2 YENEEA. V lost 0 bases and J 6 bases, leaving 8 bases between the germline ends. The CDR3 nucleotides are TGTGCCAGCAGCTTAGATCCGATAGCCGGGGAGCTGTTTTTT. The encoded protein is CASSLDPIAGELFF. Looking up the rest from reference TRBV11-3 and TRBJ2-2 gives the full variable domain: EAGVVQSPRYKIIEKKQPVAFWCNPISGHNTLYWYLQNLGQGPELLIRYENEEAVDDSQLPKDRFSAERLKGVDSTLKIQPAELGDSAVYLCASSLDPIAGELFFGEGSRLTVL.

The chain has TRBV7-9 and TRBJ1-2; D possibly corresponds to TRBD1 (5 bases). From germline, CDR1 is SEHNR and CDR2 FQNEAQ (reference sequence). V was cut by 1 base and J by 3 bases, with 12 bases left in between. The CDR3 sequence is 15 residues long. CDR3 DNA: TGTGCCAGCAGCTTAGTACCGACCAGGGACTATGGCTACACCTTC. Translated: CASSLVPTRDYGYTF.